This TCR beta chain was found in a study of glioma-infiltrating T cells after dendritic cell vaccination. Whole-study context: Dendritic cell vaccination trial patients had either newly diagnosed or recurrent glioblastoma.

Clones were read by immunoSEQ multiplex PCR, and TCRdb kept only the in-frame ones, dropping some. This sample carries around 62,000 clones, 75% to 90% of them seen once, and the ten largest clones take less than 9.5%. Blood PBMC samples: pre-vaccination, two weeks post third vaccination, and at tumor progression. Germline loops: CDR1 MNHNS, CDR2 SASEGT. Trimming pared 4 bases from V and 1 base from J, leaving 14 bases between. The CDR3 extends over 16 amino acids. This TCR derives from a human donor with glioblastoma. Material: blood, obtained before dendritic cell vaccination. The V gene is TRBV6-1, the J gene TRBJ1-5, with a weak D call TRBD1 (5 bases). In DNA form, the CDR3 reads TGTGCCAGCAGTGGTGGGGGGGAAGGGAGCAATCAGCCCCAGCATTTT. The encoded protein is CASSGGGEGSNQPQHF.